This TCR beta chain is from a study of blood T cells in healthy people across ages. Study findings and constraints: Donor CMV infection status was unknown, possibly confounding age-related changes in expanded clonotypes. As age increased, TCR beta diversity per million T cells fell in a roughly linear fashion. Diversity figures derived from one million T cells were judged to underestimate the true value.

The authors ran a second PCR of about 7 to 11 cycles using a sample-barcoded 5' primer and a J-beta primer mix. TCRdb processed the 5' RACE reads anew with MiXCR; each CDR3 protein has one entry. The profile shows 800,000 to 950,000 distinct CDR3 sequences, 25% to 30% of them singletons. This clonotype was counted many times. The target antigen is unknown. Trimming left V 3 bases short and J 0 bases short, with 12 bases between. Germline V gene lookup returns CDR1 LGHDT and CDR2 YNNKEL (reference sequence). The CDR3 is 16 amino acids. At least 6 micrograms of total RNA were extracted per sample. This sample was shared with a second study, whose subject was T cells of mothers and their children.

The receptor was isolated from a middle-aged woman in good health. Material for sequencing was blood. The chain couples TRBV3-1 to TRBJ2-4; tentatively, D is TRBD2 (5 bases). The CDR3 reads CASSHRRELAKNIQYF. CDR3 coding DNA: TGTGCCAGCAGCCATCGAAGGGAGCTAGCCAAAAACATTCAGTACTTC. The full variable domain, in which reference TRBV3-1 and TRBJ2-4 provide the parts outside the CDR3, is DTAVSQTPKYLVTQMGNDKSIKCEQNLGHDTMYWYKQDSKKFLKIMFSYNNKELIINETVPNRFSPKSPDKAHLNLHINSLELGDSAVYFCASSHRRELAKNIQYFGAGTRLSVL.